A single sample is the source of the 12 T cell receptor beta chains below, sequenced in a study of T-cell reconstitution after alpha-beta-depleted transplantation in children. The TCRbeta library was prepared with unique molecular identifiers. TCRdb redid the calling of the PCR reads with MiXCR, one entry per CDR3 protein. The sample records 250,000 to 300,000 distinct CDR3 sequences, 10% being singletons. Source: PBMCs, taken before TCRalphabeta/CD19-depleted stem cell transplant. Receptors originate from a boy younger than two with acute myeloid leukemia, due to receive a stem cell transplant.

This clonotype was seen a few times. The chain employs TRBV19 and TRBJ2-7, with D unclear. Germline values: CDR1 LNHDA, CDR2 SQIVND (reference sequence). CDR3 length: 16 residues. Trimming stripped 3 bases from V and 4 bases from J, with 19 bases between. CDR3 DNA sequence: TGTGCCAGTAGTATCGGGTGGGCTTTGGAAGCGTACGAGCAGTACTTC. Its translation: CASSIGWALEAYEQYF.

V gene TRBV21-1 combines with J gene TRBJ2-1. TRBV21-1 is an annotated pseudogene. This CDR3 is built from 16 residues. The CDR3 loop is CASSKDPVLRYNEQFF. The CDR3 bases are TGTGCCAGCAGCAAAGATCCAGTTCTACGCTACAATGAGCAGTTCTTC.

This clonotype has at least ten counts. The chain employs TRBV7-9 and TRBJ2-7; 11 nucleotides match TRBD1. The CDR3 contains 15 residues. The V gene's germline CDR1 is SEHNR and CDR2 FQNEAQ (reference sequence). The ends lost 5 bases at V and 4 bases at J; junction bases unmatched: 7. DNA of the CDR3: TGTGCCAGCAGCCCCCGGACAGGGGGCATATACGAGCAGTACTTC. Its translation: CASSPRTGGIYEQYF.

In its sample, this clonotype was seen many times. V is TRBV3-1 and J is TRBJ2-1; no clear D. This CDR3 spans 14 amino acids. V was shortened by 0 bases and J by 5 bases, with 8 bases between the two germline ends. Germline V gene lookup returns CDR1 LGHDT and CDR2 YNNKEL (reference sequence). CDR3 nucleotide sequence: TGTGCCAGCAGCCAAGATTGGCAGGACAATGAGCAGTTCTTC. The encoded protein is CASSQDWQDNEQFF.

Comment on this clonotype: This may arise from a read error, as a much more abundant clone is one base away. The rearrangement uses TRBV11-1 and TRBJ2-4; the match to TRBD1 covers 8 bases. The germline V gene encodes CDR1 SGHAT and CDR2 FQDESV (reference sequence). CDR3 length: 20 residues. The CDR3 sequence is CASSLEGQAPRLLTKNIQNF. Written as DNA, the CDR3 is TGTGCCAGCAGCTTAGAGGGACAGGCACCTCGTCTTCTGACCAAAAACATTCAGAACTTC.

This clonotype was seen many times. The V and J genes are TRBV10-3 and TRBJ1-5; 7 bases are a match to TRBD1. The ends lost 2 bases at V and 6 bases at J; junction bases unmatched: 7. Per germline, CDR1 ENHRY and CDR2 SYGVKD. The CDR3 is made up of 15 amino acids. DNA for the CDR3: TGTGCCATCAGTGAGGCACAGGGGTCCAGTCAGCCCCAGCATTTT. Translating it yields CAISEAQGSSQPQHF.

The table lists this clonotype with many counts. The V call is TRBV5-6, the J call TRBJ2-7; the match to TRBD1 covers 8 bases. This CDR3 region has 16 residues. J gave up 2 bases and V 4 bases, and 11 bases lay outside the gene matches. The V gene's germline CDR1 is SGHDT and CDR2 YYEEEE. CDR3 sequence: CASSLYRDRSPYEQYF. CDR3 in DNA: TGTGCCAGCAGCCTCTACCGGGACAGGAGTCCCTACGAGCAGTACTTC.

In its sample, this clonotype was seen many times. The chain employs TRBV29-1 and TRBJ1-1; perhaps TRBD1 as D (5 bases). Looked up from germline, CDR1 is SQVTM and CDR2 is ANQGSEA. The CDR3 loop spans 14 amino acids. Trimming took 4 bases from V and 2 from J, leaving 14 bases between them. The CDR3, as DNA: TGCAGCGTTGTGGGGCCTCCGGGAAACACTGAAGCTTTCTTT. It specifies CSVVGPPGNTEAFF. The full variable domain, rest sourced from reference TRBV29-1 and TRBJ1-1, is SAVISQKPSRDICQRGTSLTIQCQVDSQVTMMFWYRQQPGQSLTLIATANQGSEATYESGFVIDKFPISRPNLTFSTLTVSNMSPEDSSIYLCSVVGPPGNTEAFFGQGTRLTVV.

This clonotype was seen ten or more times. This chain links TRBV4-3 with TRBJ2-2, with D tentatively TRBD2 (5 bases). V was cut by 0 bases and J by 8 bases, with 10 bases left in between. In germline, CDR1 is LGHNA, CDR2 YSLEER. This CDR3 has 14 amino acids. CDR3 in amino acids: CASSQDRGQGELFF. CDR3 nucleotide sequence: TGCGCCAGCAGCCAAGATAGAGGGCAGGGGGAGCTGTTTTTT.

This clonotype appeared many times. The chain joins TRBV7-7 to TRBJ2-7; 15 bases agree with TRBD2. Germline-derived CDR1 and CDR2 are SSHAT and FNYEAQ (reference sequence). The trim removed 5 bases at V and 1 base at J, leaving 3 bases unmatched. The CDR3 extends over 16 amino acids. The CDR3 protein is CASSLGLAGGSYEQYF. The CDR3 DNA is TGTGCCAGCAGCCTGGGACTAGCGGGAGGATCCTACGAGCAGTACTTC.

Many counts were recorded for this clonotype. The CDR3 nucleotides read TGCAGCGTTGGGGGGCAGACTAGGGAGCAGTACTTC. Encoded protein: CSVGGQTREQYF. The V call is TRBV29-1, the J call TRBJ2-7; possibly TRBD1 or TRBD2 for D (6 bases each). The CDR3 consists of 12 residues. The V gene lost 4 bases and the J gene lost 7 bases, with 14 bases spanning the gap. From germline, CDR1 is SQVTM and CDR2 ANQGSEA.

This clonotype was observed once. The rearrangement uses TRBV27 and TRBJ1-1; the match to TRBD1 covers 7 bases. CDR1 is MNHEY and CDR2 is SMNVEV in the germline V gene (reference sequence). With V trimmed by 8 bases and J by 3 bases, 9 bases remained unmatched. This CDR3 region has 14 residues. CDR3 loop: CASVRQGRYTEAFF. The CDR3 nucleotides are TGTGCCAGCGTGAGACAGGGAAGGTACACTGAAGCTTTCTTT.